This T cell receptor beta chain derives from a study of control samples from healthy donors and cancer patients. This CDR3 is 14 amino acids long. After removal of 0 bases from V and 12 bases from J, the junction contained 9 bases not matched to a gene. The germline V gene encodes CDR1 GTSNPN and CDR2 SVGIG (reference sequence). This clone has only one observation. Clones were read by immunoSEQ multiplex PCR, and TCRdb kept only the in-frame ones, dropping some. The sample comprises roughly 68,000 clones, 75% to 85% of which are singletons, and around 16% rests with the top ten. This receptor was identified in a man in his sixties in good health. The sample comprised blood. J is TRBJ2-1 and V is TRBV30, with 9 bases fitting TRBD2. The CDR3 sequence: CAWSVRLAGRGQFF. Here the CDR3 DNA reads TGTGCCTGGAGTGTAAGGCTAGCGGGACGAGGGCAGTTCTTC.